This T cell receptor beta chain derives from a study of cytomegalovirus exposure and HLA in healthy donors. Study-wide points: Fewer N-insertions (relative to the roughly 670-donor mean) were reportedly seen in an Asian-associated ancestry cluster in a later analysis. Later genetic work tied a missense DCLRE1C variant to beta-chain V and J trimming.

PCR employed 60 Vbeta and 13 Jbeta primers. Some clones are missing from TCRdb's copy, which holds only in-frame ones; the method was immunoSEQ multiplex PCR. The repertoire includes some 150,000 clones, roughly 80% of them detected once, and around 10% sits in the top ten. The germline V gene encodes CDR1 SGDLS and CDR2 YYNGEE. The CDR3 is made up of 15 amino acids. Trimming removed 4 bases from V and 3 bases from J; junction bases left unmatched: 4. The table lists this clone with a few counts. Antigen specificity is unknown. V and J are TRBV9 and TRBJ2-5; 12 bases agree with TRBD2. This clonotype was sampled from a man in his fifties in good health and CMV-seropositive. What was sequenced was PBMCs. The CDR3 sequence is CASSNRLAGEETQYF. CDR3 in DNA: TGTGCCAGCAGCAACCGACTAGCGGGGGAAGAGACCCAGTACTTC.